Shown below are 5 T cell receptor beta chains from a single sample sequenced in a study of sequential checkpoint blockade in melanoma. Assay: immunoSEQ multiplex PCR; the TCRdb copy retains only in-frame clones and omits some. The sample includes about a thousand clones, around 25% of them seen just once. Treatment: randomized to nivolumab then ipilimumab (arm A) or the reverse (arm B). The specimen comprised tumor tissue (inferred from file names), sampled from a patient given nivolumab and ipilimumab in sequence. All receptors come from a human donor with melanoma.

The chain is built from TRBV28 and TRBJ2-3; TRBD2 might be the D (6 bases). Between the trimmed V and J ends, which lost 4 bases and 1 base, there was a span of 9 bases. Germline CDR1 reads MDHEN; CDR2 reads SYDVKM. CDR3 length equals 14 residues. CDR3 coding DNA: TGTGCCAGCAGTTCCCCTAGCGGCACAGATACGCAGTATTTT. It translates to CASSSPSGTDTQYF.

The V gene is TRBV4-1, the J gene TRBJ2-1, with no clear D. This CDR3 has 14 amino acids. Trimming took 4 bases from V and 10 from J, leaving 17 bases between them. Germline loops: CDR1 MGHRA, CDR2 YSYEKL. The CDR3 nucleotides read TGCGCCAGCAGCCCGCCCTACAAGGAGTGGGAGCAGTTCTTC. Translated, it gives CASSPPYKEWEQFF.

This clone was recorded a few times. The CDR3 is CASSPNPDRVNEQYF. The CDR3 DNA reads TGTGCCAGCAGTCCCAATCCGGACAGGGTTAACGAGCAGTACTTC. The V gene is TRBV6-8, the J gene TRBJ2-7; 8 nucleotides line up with TRBD1. Germline trimming cut 5 bases from V and 5 bases from J; bases unmatched to any gene: 11. Germline V gene sequence: CDR1 MNHGY, CDR2 SAAAGT. The CDR3 runs to 15 residues.

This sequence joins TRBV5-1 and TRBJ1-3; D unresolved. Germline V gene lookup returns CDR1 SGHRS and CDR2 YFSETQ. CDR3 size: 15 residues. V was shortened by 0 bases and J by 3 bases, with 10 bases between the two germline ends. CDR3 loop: CASSLGAEVGNTIYF. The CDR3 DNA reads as TGCGCCAGCAGCTTGGGAGCGGAGGTTGGAAACACCATATATTTT. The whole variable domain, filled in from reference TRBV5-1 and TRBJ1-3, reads KAGVTQTPRYLIKTRGQQVTLSCSPISGHRSVSWYQQTPGQGLQFLFEYFSETQRNKGNFPGRFSGRQFSNSRSEMNVSTLELGDSALYLCASSLGAEVGNTIYFGEGSWLTVV.

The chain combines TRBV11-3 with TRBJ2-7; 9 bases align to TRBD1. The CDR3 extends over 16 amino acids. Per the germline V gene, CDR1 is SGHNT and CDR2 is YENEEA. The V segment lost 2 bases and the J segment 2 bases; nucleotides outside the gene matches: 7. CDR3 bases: TGTGCCAGCAGCTTATATCCGGGACAGGGTCCCTACGAGCAGTACTTC. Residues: CASSLYPGQGPYEQYF.